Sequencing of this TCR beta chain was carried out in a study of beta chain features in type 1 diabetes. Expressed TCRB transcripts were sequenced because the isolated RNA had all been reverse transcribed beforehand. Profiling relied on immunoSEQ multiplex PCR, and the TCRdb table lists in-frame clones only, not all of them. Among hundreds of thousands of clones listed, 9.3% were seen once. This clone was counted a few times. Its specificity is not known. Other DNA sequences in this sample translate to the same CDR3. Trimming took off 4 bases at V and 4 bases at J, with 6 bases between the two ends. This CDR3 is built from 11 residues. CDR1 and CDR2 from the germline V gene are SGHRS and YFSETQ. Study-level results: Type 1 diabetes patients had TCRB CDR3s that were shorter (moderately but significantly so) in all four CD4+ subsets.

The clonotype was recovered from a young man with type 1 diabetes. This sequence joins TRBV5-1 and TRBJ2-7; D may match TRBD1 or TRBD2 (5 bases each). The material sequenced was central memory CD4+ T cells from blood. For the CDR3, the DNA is TGCGCCAGCAGCGAGGGGTACGAGCAGTACTTC. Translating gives CASSEGYEQYF.